Below, 30 T cell receptor beta chains from the same sample are listed, as sequenced in a study of shared clonotypes between healthy human individuals (dated by TCRdb to the early 2020s). Library method: the immunoSEQ multiplex PCR assay. The table comes from immuneACCESS by way of TCRdb, which keeps in-frame sequences with V and J called. Part of the clones is missing from these tables; in studies checked, under half for an unresolved V gene and the rest for unknown reasons. Counted in this sample were about 2,100,000 clones; approximately 94% of them appeared once. Over 1.5% of the sample belongs to the ten largest clones. For the CD8 naive samples, CD45RO-negative cells were positively selected for CCR7, yielding a CD45RA+CCR7+ population from which TemRA cells were excluded. Sequencing was performed on naive CD8+ T cells from PBMCs. Sample cell subset or site, as interpreted from the label and publication: CD45RA+CCR7+. All receptors come from a man aged 18 to 29 in good health. Some clones in this sample may be carry-over from other donors' samples.

The J gene is TRBJ1-5, the V gene TRBV28; 7 positions match TRBD1. This CDR3 spans 15 amino acids. The ends lost 6 bases at V and 0 bases at J; junction bases unmatched: 5. CDR1 is MDHEN and CDR2 is SYDVKM in the germline V gene. The CDR3 loop reads CASSPGQISNQPQHF. In nucleotides, the CDR3 is TGTGCCAGCAGCCCGGGACAGATTAGCAATCAGCCCCAGCATTTT.

The rearrangement uses TRBV9 and TRBJ2-1; 10 bases agree with TRBD1. CDR1 is SGDLS and CDR2 is YYNGEE in the germline V gene. Losses at the gene ends were 4 bases for V and 1 base for J; bases not matched to a gene: 8. The CDR3 totals 17 residues. CDR3 DNA: TGTGCCAGCAGCTCGAGACAGGGGGCGGTTTCCTACAATGAGCAGTTCTTC. Translated: CASSSRQGAVSYNEQFF.

This clone was recorded once. This chain connects TRBV13 to TRBJ1-1; perhaps TRBD1 as D (5 bases). This CDR3 has 14 residues. Trimming cost V 0 bases and J 8 bases, with 13 bases left between them. CDR1 is PRHDT, CDR2 FYEKMQ, per germline (reference sequence). CDR3 nucleotides: TGTGCCAGCAGCTTAGGTAGACAGCTTGGGGAAGCTTTCTTT. It is translated as CASSLGRQLGEAFF.

The chain employs TRBV29-1 and TRBJ2-5, with D possibly TRBD2 on 7 matching bases. V was clipped by 6 bases and J by 4 bases, with 18 bases between them. Germline V gene data show CDR1 as SQVTM and CDR2 as ANQGSEA. This CDR3 region has 14 residues. The CDR3 DNA follows: TGCAGCGTCCTTGGGGGGGGCGACCCAGAGACCCAGTACTTC. Its protein is CSVLGGGDPETQYF. Full variable domain (remainder filled in from reference TRBV29-1 and TRBJ2-5): SAVISQKPSRDICQRGTSLTIQCQVDSQVTMMFWYRQQPGQSLTLIATANQGSEATYESGFVIDKFPISRPNLTFSTLTVSNMSPEDSSIYLCSVLGGGDPETQYFGPGTRLLVL.

J is TRBJ2-7 and V is TRBV25-1; 7 bases match TRBD1. The V gene end was trimmed by 6 bases and the J gene end by 9 bases; junction bases not matched to a gene: 20. The germline V gene encodes CDR1 MGHDK and CDR2 SYGVNS. The CDR3 loop spans 16 amino acids. The CDR3 DNA is TGTGCCAGCAGCCTTTCCACCGGGGACAGATTATCCAGGCAGTACTTC. It is translated as CASSLSTGDRLSRQYF.

This clone was recorded a few times. The chain uses TRBV27 and TRBJ2-7; D unresolved. Germline V gene lookup returns CDR1 MNHEY and CDR2 SMNVEV (reference sequence). This CDR3 is built from 13 residues. V dropped 1 base and J dropped 2 bases, with 6 bases sitting between them. The CDR3 DNA is TGTGCCAGCAGTTTATTGGCAGCCTACGAGCAGTACTTC. Amino acid sequence: CASSLLAAYEQYF.

The chain has TRBV11-2 and TRBJ2-7, with 8 bases that match TRBD2. The CDR3 length is 16 residues. The germline gives CDR1 SGHAT, CDR2 FQNNGV. V was pared by 0 bases and J by 6 bases, with 10 bases of the junction left unmatched. The CDR3 here is CASSLDRGGLFSEQYF. As DNA, the CDR3 is TGTGCCAGCAGCTTAGATCGGGGGGGGCTTTTCTCCGAGCAGTACTTC.

This chain connects TRBV10-3 to TRBJ2-5; D remains unclear. The CDR3 loop spans 14 amino acids. In germline, CDR1 is ENHRY, CDR2 SYGVKD. The V gene lost 1 base and the J gene lost 2 bases, with 8 bases spanning the gap. The CDR3 coding sequence is TGTGCCATCAGTGAGTTGGGCGAGCAAGAGACCCAGTACTTC. It yields the protein CAISELGEQETQYF.

CDR3 coding DNA: TGTGCCAGTAGTAAAAATTACCTGACTCCACAGGTCAACTATGGCTACACCTTC. Its protein product is CASSKNYLTPQVNYGYTF. This rearrangement joins TRBV19 to TRBJ1-2; D might be TRBD1 (5 bases). Trimming shortened V by 4 bases and J by 2 bases, and 23 bases separated the two germline ends. The CDR3 runs 18 residues. Germline V gene data show CDR1 as LNHDA and CDR2 as SQIVND (reference sequence).

The V and J genes are TRBV23-1 and TRBJ2-7; D possibly corresponds to TRBD1 (8 bases). TRBV23-1 is treated as an ORF (open reading frame) with a function not yet certain. V gave up 4 bases and J gave up 2 bases, with 21 bases separating them. The CDR3 consists of 17 residues. Written as DNA, the CDR3 is TGCGCCAGCAGTCGGCGAGGGGGGGGACAGGCCGCCTACGAGCAGTACTTC. Amino acids: CASSRRGGGQAAYEQYF.

V and J are TRBV6-5 and TRBJ2-2; 7 bases match TRBD2. V shed 4 bases and J 6 bases; nucleotides not matched to a gene: 2. CDR3 length equals 13 residues. The germline V gene encodes CDR1 MNHEY and CDR2 SVGAGI. The CDR3 region is CASSFRGAGELFF. CDR3 nucleotides: TGTGCCAGCAGTTTCCGGGGGGCCGGGGAGCTGTTTTTT.

The chain has TRBV18 and TRBJ2-1; 7 bases map to TRBD2. In germline, CDR1 is KGHSH, CDR2 LQKENI. The CDR3 is 15 residues long. V lost 4 bases and J lost 0; bases outside the gene matches: 3. CDR3 residues: CASSRTGGSYNEQFF. CDR3 coding DNA: TGTGCCAGCTCACGTACGGGAGGCTCCTACAATGAGCAGTTCTTC.

The rearrangement uses TRBV27 and TRBJ2-2, with 7 positions matching TRBD1. Germline CDR1 is MNHEY and CDR2 is SMNVEV (reference sequence). The CDR3 contains 13 residues. The V segment lost 2 bases and the J segment 7 bases; nucleotides outside the gene matches: 1. The CDR3: CASSLDRVGELFF. The CDR3 DNA reads as TGTGCCAGCAGTTTAGACAGGGTCGGGGAGCTGTTTTTT.

This chain joins TRBV7-6 and TRBJ2-1, with 13 bases identical to TRBD2. Germline CDR1 SGHVS, CDR2 FNYEAQ. The CDR3 is made up of 19 amino acids. The V segment lost 2 bases and the J segment 3 bases; nucleotides outside the gene matches: 10. As DNA, the CDR3 is TGTGCCAGCAGCTTATTAACTAGCGGGAGGGATAGCTTCTACAATGAGCAGTTCTTC. Its translation: CASSLLTSGRDSFYNEQFF.

Only one count was recorded for this clone. This chain connects TRBV27 to TRBJ2-3; 10 nucleotides match TRBD2. CDR3 length: 16 amino acids. The germline V gene encodes CDR1 MNHEY and CDR2 SMNVEV (reference sequence). The V segment lost 6 bases and the J segment 0 bases; nucleotides outside the gene matches: 6. CDR3 in amino acids: CASSLLAGTSTDTQYF. The CDR3 DNA sequence: TGTGCCAGCAGCCTACTAGCGGGAACTAGCACAGATACGCAGTATTTT.

The J gene is TRBJ1-5, the V gene TRBV6-1; 7 nucleotides match TRBD1. The CDR3 is 16 residues long. CDR1 and CDR2 from the germline V gene are MNHNS and SASEGT. Germline trimming cut 3 bases from V and 0 bases from J; bases unmatched to any gene: 5. CDR3 nucleotides: TGTGCCAGCAGTGATTGGGACAGAGATAGCAATCAGCCCCAGCATTTT. The encoded protein is CASSDWDRDSNQPQHF.

Notes on this clone: Other nucleotide sequences from this sample produce the same CDR3. The chain uses TRBV13 and TRBJ1-5; no definite D call. The germline V gene has CDR1 PRHDT and CDR2 FYEKMQ (reference sequence). Trimming pared 0 bases from V and 0 bases from J, leaving 6 bases between. The length of the CDR3 is 15 residues. The CDR3 coding sequence is TGTGCCAGCAGCTTAGGGAGGGTTAGCAATCAGCCCCAGCATTTT. Amino acids: CASSLGRVSNQPQHF.

Worth noting for this clone: In the same sample, other DNA sequences code for this CDR3. The J gene is TRBJ2-1, the V gene TRBV7-3, with 8 bases that match TRBD2. The CDR3 is made up of 15 amino acids. The junction had 3 bases not matched to a gene; V was cut back by 1 base and J by 4 bases. In germline, CDR1 is SGHTA, CDR2 FQGTGA. For the CDR3, the DNA is TGTGCCAGCAGCTTAATCGCGGGAGGTTACAATGAGCAGTTCTTC. It is translated as CASSLIAGGYNEQFF.

J is TRBJ2-7 and V is TRBV2; 10 nucleotides align to TRBD2. Germline assignment: CDR1 SNHLY and CDR2 FYNNEI. This CDR3 region has 17 residues. The J segment lost 2 bases and the V segment lost 6 bases, leaving 13 bases of the junction unmatched. CDR3 in DNA: TGTGCCAGCAGACGAGCGGGAGGGCCGGCCGGGACCTACGAGCAGTACTTC. Translation: CASRRAGGPAGTYEQYF.

This chain joins TRBV2 and TRBJ2-3; 8 bases are a match to TRBD2. The CDR3 sequence is 15 residues long. Trimming took 6 bases from V and 2 from J; bases not matched to a gene: 7. Germline V gene sequence: CDR1 SNHLY, CDR2 FYNNEI. Here the CDR3 reads CASRGTRGFTDTQYF. CDR3 sequence (DNA): TGTGCCAGCAGGGGGACTAGGGGTTTCACAGATACGCAGTATTTT.

This rearrangement joins TRBV25-1 to TRBJ2-7; TRBD1 agrees at 11 bases. Unmatched junction bases numbered 6, after V lost 8 bases and J lost 3 bases. This CDR3 is 14 amino acids long. Germline assignment: CDR1 MGHDK and CDR2 SYGVNS. In nucleotides, the CDR3 is TGTGCCAGCGGCCCCGGGACAGGGGGCTACGAGCAGTACTTC. It codes for CASGPGTGGYEQYF.

The chain has TRBV10-3 and TRBJ2-7, with 9 bases aligning to TRBD1. The CDR3 spans 14 residues. V lost 8 bases to trimming and J lost 0 bases; unmatched junction nucleotides: 5. Germline values: CDR1 ENHRY, CDR2 SYGVKD. CDR3 protein: CAILGTGSSYEQYF. CDR3 bases: TGTGCCATCCTCGGGACAGGGAGCTCCTACGAGCAGTACTTC.

V usage is TRBV11-2 and J usage is TRBJ2-3; 7 bases map to TRBD1. Germline CDR1 is SGHAT and CDR2 is FQNNGV. The CDR3 has 16 residues. The J segment lost 0 bases and the V segment lost 8 bases, leaving 11 bases of the junction unmatched. CDR3 nucleotides: TGTGCCAGCGCGACTATGCCAGGGGGAAGCACAGATACGCAGTATTTT. This gives the protein CASATMPGGSTDTQYF.

With respect to this clone: In the same sample, other DNA sequences code for this CDR3. This sequence joins TRBV6-5 and TRBJ2-7; D gene unclear. This CDR3 contains 14 residues. The germline CDR1 and CDR2 sequences are MNHEY and SVGAGI. With 5 bases removed from V and 3 bases from J, the gap between germline ends came to 14 bases. The CDR3 region is CASSSSGSIYEQYF. The DNA for the CDR3 is TGTGCCAGCAGTAGCTCCGGGTCGATCTACGAGCAGTACTTC.

V is TRBV12-5 and J is TRBJ2-3; 7 nucleotides match TRBD2. V dropped 1 base and J dropped 5; count of bases not matched to a gene: 15. CDR3 length equals 18 residues. CDR1 is LGHNT, CDR2 FRNRAP, per germline. The CDR3 reads CASGLANPPGLLIDTQYF. In DNA, the CDR3 is TGTGCTAGTGGTTTGGCGAACCCACCGGGACTACTAATAGATACGCAGTATTTT.

V is TRBV7-9 and J is TRBJ1-1; D remains unclear. Germline V CDR1 and CDR2: SEHNR, FQNEAQ (reference sequence). Trimming removed 5 bases from V and 3 bases from J, with 13 bases in between. There are 14 residues in the CDR3. CDR3 sequence reads: CASSQRIRDTEAFF. Here the CDR3 DNA reads TGTGCCAGCAGCCAACGGATTCGGGACACTGAAGCTTTCTTT. Complete variable domain (other parts from reference TRBV7-9 and TRBJ1-1): DTGVSQNPRHKITKRGQNVTFRCDPISEHNRLYWYRQTLGQGPEFLTYFQNEAQLEKSRLLSDRFSAERPKGSFSTLEIQRTEQGDSAMYLCASSQRIRDTEAFFGQGTRLTVV.

This clone was detected only once. The chain uses TRBV14 and TRBJ2-7; unclear D gene. Germline CDR1 is SGHDN and CDR2 is FVKESK. The CDR3 consists of 12 residues. The V gene lost 1 base and the J gene lost 6 bases, with 7 bases spanning the gap. The CDR3 reads CASSQVYSEQYF. CDR3 sequence (DNA): TGTGCCAGCAGCCAAGTTTACTCCGAGCAGTACTTC.

The chain carries TRBV9 and TRBJ2-7; the D gene is possibly TRBD1 (6 bases). This CDR3 has 15 residues. Trimming removed 3 bases at V and 2 bases at J, with 15 bases between. CDR1 and CDR2 from the germline V gene are SGDLS and YYNGEE. The CDR3 region is CASSARDIGPYEQYF. CDR3 sequence (DNA): TGTGCCAGCAGCGCCCGGGACATAGGCCCCTACGAGCAGTACTTC. Based on the CDR3 plus reference TRBV9 and TRBJ2-7, the full variable domain is DSGVTQTPKHLITATGQRVTLRCSPRSGDLSVYWYQQSLDQGLQFLIQYYNGEERAKGNILERFSAQQFPDLHSELNLSSLELGDSALYFCASSARDIGPYEQYFGPGTRLTVT.

The chain employs TRBV10-1 and TRBJ2-7; D possibly corresponds to TRBD1 (6 bases). Germline CDR1 is WNHNN and CDR2 is SYGVQD (reference sequence). V lost 9 bases and J lost 5, with 17 bases in between. The CDR3 spans 13 residues. The CDR3 sequence is CARRQVPGDEQYF. CDR3 DNA: TGCGCCAGAAGACAGGTGCCGGGCGACGAGCAGTACTTC.

The V and J genes are TRBV27 and TRBJ2-7, with a tentative D call TRBD1 (6 bases). The CDR3 consists of 13 residues. The germline CDR1 and CDR2 sequences are MNHEY and SMNVEV (reference sequence). V lost 6 bases and J lost 3, with 12 bases in between. As DNA, the CDR3 is TGTGCCAGCAGCGAACAGGGACACTACGAGCAGTACTTC. Its protein is CASSEQGHYEQYF.